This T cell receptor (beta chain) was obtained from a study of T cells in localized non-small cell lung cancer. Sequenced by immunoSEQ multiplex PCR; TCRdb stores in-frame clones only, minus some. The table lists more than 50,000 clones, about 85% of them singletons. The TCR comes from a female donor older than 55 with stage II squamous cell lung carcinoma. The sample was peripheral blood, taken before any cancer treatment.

The CDR3 here is CASSPPGRSTDTQYF. The CDR3, as DNA: TGTGCCAGCTCACCACCGGGCAGAAGCACAGATACGCAGTATTTT. The rearrangement joins TRBV18 to TRBJ2-3; D ambiguous. Per germline, CDR1 KGHSH and CDR2 LQKENI. V gave up 0 bases and J gave up 0 bases, with 7 bases separating them. This CDR3 has 15 amino acids.